This TCR beta chain originates from a study of T cells in tuberculosis (dated by TCRdb to the late 2010s). Study-wide context: To characterize T cells specific for the mycobacterial lipid antigen glucose monomycolate (GMM), the study used CD1B tetramers together with high-throughput TCR immunosequencing. A South African clinical cohort compared IGRA-negative adolescents, IGRA-positive adolescents with latent tuberculosis and adults with active tuberculosis, about ten per group.

TCR libraries were generated with the immunoSEQ multiplex PCR assay, using TCR-beta and/or TCR-alpha/delta assays for each sample. The amplified TCR libraries were sequenced on the Illumina high-throughput platform. The authors' analysis ran thus. Clustering and dimensionality reduction relied on pairwise TCRdist distances among GMM-specific receptors from T cells that were either sorted ex vivo or expanded in vitro. Each clinical repertoire was scored by mean NN-distance, the average TCRdist to the nearest 10% of tetramer-positive reference sequences. GEM TCR motif frequency was calculated as the fraction of unique TCRs that matched known GEM sequences in V/J usage and CDR3 length. Active tuberculosis was classified by linear discriminant analysis with leave-one-out cross-validation, implemented in scikit-learn. The table was pulled from immuneACCESS by TCRdb, which kept in-frame rearrangements only. Such tables lose some clones; where checked, under half of the loss comes from unresolved V genes, and the rest has no known cause. V, J and clone size derive from that table, while D and trimming were established from the DNA sequence. The sample has 25,000 to 30,000 clones on record, around 87% of them singletons. The ten largest make up roughly 6% of the sample.

At study entry, a tuberculin skin test and the QuantiFERON-TB GOLD In-Tube IGRA were used to screen adolescents for latent tuberculosis infection. Immunosequencing was performed on unsorted cryopreserved PBMC and covered 75,000 to 100,000 T cells per clinical donor on average. Eleven high schools in the Worcester region of the Western Cape, South Africa, served as enrollment sites for adolescents aged 12 to 18 years. Around 10 adolescents infected with M. tuberculosis and around ten uninfected adolescents were chosen and matched for age and sex. PBMC from adolescents were isolated by density centrifugation from freshly drawn heparinized blood and were then cryopreserved. V loses 4 bases of germline sequence and J loses 3 bases, and the interval between the two ends is 19 bases. In the germline V gene (reference sequence), CDR1 corresponds to MNHEY and CDR2 to SMNVEV. Including cysteine and phenylalanine, the CDR3 has 17 amino acids. The retained sequence is limited to the CDR3, 51 bases, with the frame set at the first base.

For this clone: This clone's antigen is unknown. It has no much larger one-base neighbor in the sample; base qualities were not kept.

The research as a whole found: Smaller NN-distances were partly driven by shorter CDR3-alpha lengths in active tuberculosis patients, and statistical significance was not reached for the TCR-beta difference. With the diverse GMM-specific repertoire as input, a classifier achieved around 87% accuracy (AUROC around 0.88), whereas GEM motif frequencies as input gave roughly 70% accuracy. Clinical samples were chosen by availability of cryopreserved specimens, and active tuberculosis cases were adults while controls were adolescents. Compared with IGRA-negative controls, TCR-alpha repertoires from active tuberculosis had smaller mean NN-distances to GMM-specific TCRs, which suggests clonal expansion of these TCRs.

The source is a donor aged 10-30 years with latent tuberculosis or without tuberculosis infection. The chain couples TRBV27 to TRBJ1-5; the D gene identity is not certain. Sequencing was carried out using PBMCs. At the DNA level, the sequence is TGTGCCAGCAGTTCCAAACGTACAAACGGGAACAATCAGCCCCAGCATTTT. It encodes CASSSKRTNGNNQPQHF.